A selection of T cell receptor beta chains follows, all from one sample in a study of glioma-infiltrating T cells. TCRdb fed the multiplex PCR reads into MiXCR, producing one record per CDR3 protein. The table records a few hundred thousand distinct CDR3 sequences, roughly 41% of them present only once. Sequencing was performed on glioma tissue, nonneoplastic brain tissue, or PBMCs (not recorded which). The receptors come from a human donor with low-grade glioma or glioblastoma, undergoing nonglioma brain surgery, or in good health (not recorded which). CDR3s include the opening cysteine and the closing phenylalanine or tryptophan. D genes are given only for firm matches. Clone size is not always given. Where it is, it says once, few, many or a class for expanded clones.

j_call: TRBJ2-7
d_call: .
v_call: TRBV6-1
clone_size: many
cdr3_nt: TGTGCCAGCAGTGAGGTACAGGGCAGCGAGCAGTACTTC
cdr3_aa: CASSEVQGSEQYF

j_call: TRBJ1-5
d_call: TRBD1
v_call: TRBV28
clone_size: .
cdr3_nt: TGTGCCAGCCCCGGGACAGCAAATCAGCCCCAGCATTTT
cdr3_aa: CASPGTANQPQHF

j_call: TRBJ2-7
d_call: .
v_call: TRBV2
clone_size: few
cdr3_nt: TGTGCCAGCAGTGAGGTCGGGGGCAGCTCCTACGAGCAGTACTTC
cdr3_aa: CASSEVGGSSYEQYF

j_call: TRBJ1-1
d_call: TRBD1
v_call: TRBV29-1
clone_size: .
cdr3_nt: TGCAGCGTTGTAGGACAGGGGTGGGGCACTGAAGCTTTCTTT
cdr3_aa: CSVVGQGWGTEAFF

j_call: TRBJ2-7
d_call: TRBD2
v_call: TRBV7-9
clone_size: .
cdr3_nt: TGTGCCAGCAGCTTAGGATTAGCGGGAGGGTTTTTCGAGCAGTACTTC
cdr3_aa: CASSLGLAGGFFEQYF

j_call: TRBJ2-7
d_call: TRBD2
v_call: TRBV6-2/TRBV6-3
clone_size: many
cdr3_nt: TGTGCCAGCAGTTACCGGGGACTACTACTCCACGAGCAGTACTTC
cdr3_aa: CASSYRGLLLHEQYF

j_call: TRBJ2-7
d_call: TRBD2
v_call: TRBV27
clone_size: few
cdr3_nt: TGTGCCAGCACCCAACTAGCGGGAGAACGCGAGCAGTACTTC
cdr3_aa: CASTQLAGEREQYF

j_call: TRBJ1-2
d_call: TRBD1
v_call: TRBV11-1
clone_size: few
cdr3_nt: TGTGCCAGCAGCCCGACCGGACAGGGTTATGGCTACACCTTC
cdr3_aa: CASSPTGQGYGYTF

j_call: TRBJ2-7
d_call: TRBD2
v_call: TRBV24-1
clone_size: .
cdr3_nt: TGTGCCACCAGTGACCACCTCGGACTAGCGGAAACTTACGAGCAGTACTTC
cdr3_aa: CATSDHLGLAETYEQYF

j_call: TRBJ2-4
d_call: .
v_call: TRBV19
clone_size: .
cdr3_nt: TGTGCCAGTAGTATCTTTAATGGAAACATTCAGTACTTC
cdr3_aa: CASSIFNGNIQYF

j_call: TRBJ1-5
d_call: TRBD1
v_call: TRBV6-1
clone_size: many
cdr3_nt: TGTGCCAGCAGTTCCCGCCCTGGACAGGGTAGCAATCAGCCCCAGCATTTT
cdr3_aa: CASSSRPGQGSNQPQHF

j_call: TRBJ2-7
d_call: .
v_call: TRBV28
clone_size: .
cdr3_nt: TGTGCCAGCAGTTCCCTCCCGGACGGCTACGAGCAGTACTTC
cdr3_aa: CASSSLPDGYEQYF

j_call: TRBJ2-7
d_call: .
v_call: TRBV4-1
clone_size: few
cdr3_nt: TGCGCCAGCAGCCCTGCCCCTTTCGGCTACGAGCAGTACTTC
cdr3_aa: CASSPAPFGYEQYF

j_call: TRBJ2-7
d_call: TRBD2
v_call: TRBV7-9
clone_size: .
cdr3_nt: TGTGCCAGCAGGGGCGGGAGGTCCTACGAGCAGTACTTC
cdr3_aa: CASRGGRSYEQYF

j_call: TRBJ1-2
d_call: .
v_call: TRBV18
clone_size: .
cdr3_nt: TGTGCCAGCTCACCGCCAAACAGGGTCAATGGCTACACCTTC
cdr3_aa: CASSPPNRVNGYTF

j_call: TRBJ1-1
d_call: .
v_call: TRBV20-1
clone_size: few
cdr3_nt: TGCAGTGCTAGAGGACAGGTTACTGAAGCTTTCTTT
cdr3_aa: CSARGQVTEAFF

j_call: TRBJ2-1
d_call: .
v_call: TRBV27
clone_size: many
cdr3_nt: TGTGCCAGCAGTTCTATAGCGTTTGGCTCCTACAATGAGCAGTTCTTC
cdr3_aa: CASSSIAFGSYNEQFF

j_call: TRBJ1-2
d_call: .
v_call: TRBV12-3/TRBV12-4
clone_size: few
cdr3_nt: TGTGCCAGCAGTCCTTTAAGGGTGTCTGGCTACACCTTC
cdr3_aa: CASSPLRVSGYTF

j_call: TRBJ2-7
d_call: .
v_call: TRBV3-1
clone_size: .
cdr3_nt: TGTGCCAGCAGCCCCATGCAAGGACTTCCGAGCTCCTACGAGCAGTACTTC
cdr3_aa: CASSPMQGLPSSYEQYF

j_call: TRBJ2-7
d_call: TRBD1
v_call: TRBV28
clone_size: many
cdr3_nt: TGTGCCAGCAGTTTACCAGGACAGGGCTACGAGCAGTACTTC
cdr3_aa: CASSLPGQGYEQYF

j_call: TRBJ1-2
d_call: .
v_call: TRBV7-2
clone_size: .
cdr3_nt: TGTGCCAGCAGCTTAACCCGGGCCGGGGTCTATGGCTACACCTTC
cdr3_aa: CASSLTRAGVYGYTF

j_call: TRBJ2-7
d_call: TRBD2
v_call: TRBV4-2
clone_size: few
cdr3_nt: TGTGCCAGCAGCCTCCAACGACTAGCGGGAGAATACGAGCAGTACTTC
cdr3_aa: CASSLQRLAGEYEQYF

j_call: TRBJ2-1
d_call: .
v_call: TRBV4-2
clone_size: .
cdr3_nt: TGTGCCAGCAGCCAAGGGGACGCGACGGCCTACAATGAGCAGTTCTTC
cdr3_aa: CASSQGDATAYNEQFF

j_call: TRBJ1-1
d_call: .
v_call: TRBV20-1
clone_size: .
cdr3_nt: TGCAGTGCGCGGCGGGTCGTTTTGGACATCCAAATGAACACTGAAGCTTTCTTT
cdr3_aa: CSARRVVLDIQMNTEAFF

j_call: TRBJ1-5
d_call: TRBD1
v_call: TRBV28
clone_size: many
cdr3_nt: TGTGCCAGCAGTTTAACGGGACAGAGAGACAAACCCCAGCATTTT
cdr3_aa: CASSLTGQRDKPQHF

j_call: TRBJ2-6
d_call: .
v_call: TRBV5-1
clone_size: .
cdr3_nt: TGCGCCAGCAGGCTGAGCGTCTCTGGGGCCAACGTCCTGACTTTC
cdr3_aa: CASRLSVSGANVLTF

j_call: TRBJ2-7
d_call: .
v_call: TRBV5-1
clone_size: .
cdr3_nt: TGCGCCAGCAGCTTGGGGGTGACAAATACCTACGAGCAGTACTTC
cdr3_aa: CASSLGVTNTYEQYF

j_call: TRBJ2-7
d_call: TRBD2
v_call: TRBV6-2/TRBV6-3
clone_size: .
cdr3_nt: TGTGCCAGCAGTTTGTCGACTAGCGGGAGATCGACCTACGAGCTGTACTTC
cdr3_aa: CASSLSTSGRSTYELYF

j_call: TRBJ1-1
d_call: .
v_call: TRBV7-2
clone_size: many
cdr3_nt: TGTGCCAGCAGCTTAGTCGGCACAGCCACTGAAGCTTTCTTT
cdr3_aa: CASSLVGTATEAFF

j_call: TRBJ1-6
d_call: .
v_call: TRBV4-2
clone_size: .
cdr3_nt: TGTGCCAGCAGCCAAGATCAGGCCGTCAATTCACCCCTCCACTTT
cdr3_aa: CASSQDQAVNSPLHF

j_call: TRBJ2-3
d_call: .
v_call: TRBV20-1
clone_size: few
cdr3_nt: TGCAGTGCTAGAGATTTGAGGACTAGCACAGATACGCAGTATTTT
cdr3_aa: CSARDLRTSTDTQYF